These 31 T cell receptor beta chains were sequenced from one sample in a study of shared clonotypes between healthy human individuals. Here immunoSEQ multiplex PCR was the method, and the copy in TCRdb shows in-frame clones only, minus some. The profile covers 1.5 million to 2.5 million clones, with approximately 94% appearing a single time and 0.95% to 1.5% taken by the ten largest. Only CD45RO-negative cells positively selected for CCR7 counted as naive CD8 cells, so terminally differentiated effector memory CD45RA+ cells were excluded. Sequencing input: naive CD8+ T cells sorted from blood. The receptors stem from a man between 18 and 35 years old in good health.

The V gene is TRBV4-2, the J gene TRBJ2-1; 8 bases agree with TRBD1. The V and J ends lost 0 bases and 4 bases, in that order; junction bases with no gene match: 8. The CDR3 consists of 17 residues. The V gene's germline CDR1 is LGHNA and CDR2 YNFKEQ. In DNA, the CDR3 is TGTGCCAGCAGCCAAGATCGGACAGGGACGGGGTACAATGAGCAGTTCTTC. Its translation: CASSQDRTGTGYNEQFF.

The rearrangement joins TRBV7-9 to TRBJ1-1; D remains unclear. Germline V lookup: CDR1 SEHNR, CDR2 FQNEAQ (reference sequence). Trimming left V 6 bases short and J 3 bases short, with 14 bases between. The CDR3 covers 14 residues. The CDR3 coding sequence is TGTGCCAGCAGGTCCGAAGACACCCACACTGAAGCTTTCTTT. Protein: CASRSEDTHTEAFF.

V usage is TRBV27 and J usage is TRBJ2-7; 7 nucleotides align to TRBD2. The germline V gene encodes CDR1 MNHEY and CDR2 SMNVEV (reference sequence). The CDR3 totals 16 residues. With 3 bases clipped from V and 6 bases from J, the junction kept 14 bases outside the gene matches. The CDR3 region is CASSFGAGEIGFEQYF. The CDR3 DNA is TGTGCCAGCAGTTTTGGGGCGGGGGAAATCGGATTCGAGCAGTACTTC.

The chain joins TRBV7-9 to TRBJ2-7; 7 bases align to TRBD1. The CDR3 is 15 amino acids. Germline CDR1 and CDR2: SEHNR and FQNEAQ (reference sequence). V lost 1 base and J lost 3; bases outside the gene matches: 6. CDR3 sequence reads: CASSLVRGQVYEQYF. CDR3 in DNA: TGTGCCAGCAGCTTAGTAAGAGGACAGGTCTACGAGCAGTACTTC.

The chain uses TRBV6-1 and TRBJ2-7; D remains ambiguous. The V and J ends lost 1 base and 3 bases respectively, with 13 bases between them. The CDR3 contains 15 residues. In germline, CDR1 is MNHNS, CDR2 SASEGT. CDR3 nucleotide sequence: TGTGCCAGCAGTGAAGAAGGGCCCAATTTCTACGAGCAGTACTTC. Amino acid sequence: CASSEEGPNFYEQYF.

V gene TRBV25-1 combines with J gene TRBJ2-7; 11 bases align to TRBD2. The CDR3 runs 17 residues. Trimming took 0 bases from V and 3 from J; bases not matched to a gene: 7. The V gene's germline CDR1 is MGHDK and CDR2 SYGVNS. The CDR3 spells CASSEYTPGTSGYEQYF. DNA of the CDR3: TGTGCCAGCAGTGAATATACCCCCGGGACTAGCGGCTACGAGCAGTACTTC.

The chain has TRBV2 and TRBJ2-7, with D tentatively TRBD1 or TRBD2 (5 bases each). Looked up from germline, CDR1 is SNHLY and CDR2 is FYNNEI. The CDR3 covers 17 residues. V shed 3 bases and J shed 5 bases, with 23 bases lying between them. The CDR3 spells CASSDPPRGLRDHEQYF. The CDR3 nucleotides are TGTGCCAGCAGTGACCCGCCTAGGGGCCTCAGGGACCACGAGCAGTACTTC. Filled out from reference TRBV2 and TRBJ2-7, the complete variable domain reads EPEVTQTPSHQVTQMGQEVILRCVPISNHLYFYWYRQILGQKVEFLVSFYNNEISEKSEIFDDQFSVERPDGSNFTLKIRSTKLEDSAMYFCASSDPPRGLRDHEQYFGPGTRLTVT.

The gene calls are TRBV2 and TRBJ1-6; D is perhaps TRBD1 (5 bases). Germline CDR1 SNHLY, CDR2 FYNNEI. CDR3 length: 14 residues. V was clipped by 6 bases and J by 9 bases, with 15 bases between them. CDR3 coding DNA: TGTGCCAGCAGGTATAGGGGTGAAGGTTCACCCCTCCACTTT. It codes for CASRYRGEGSPLHF.

The rearrangement links TRBV4-3 to TRBJ2-1; a possible D gene is TRBD2 (6 bases). CDR3 size: 15 residues. The V gene lost 3 bases and the J gene lost 9 bases, with 18 bases spanning the gap. Germline assignment: CDR1 LGHNA and CDR2 YSLEER. The CDR3 DNA sequence: TGCGCCAGCAGCCAGGAGGGAGCAGGACAAGGTGAGCAGTTCTTC. Translating it yields CASSQEGAGQGEQFF.

To note about this clone: Within the sample, other DNA sequences also encode this same CDR3. The gene calls are TRBV7-9 and TRBJ1-1; 7 nucleotides agree with TRBD1. Trimming cost V 4 bases and J 0 bases; bases outside gene matches: 5. CDR1 is SEHNR, CDR2 FQNEAQ, per germline (reference sequence). The CDR3 has 15 amino acids. This CDR3 reads CASSSSTGLNTEAFF. CDR3 DNA: TGTGCCAGCAGCTCGTCGACAGGGCTGAACACTGAAGCTTTCTTT. The whole variable domain, filled in from reference TRBV7-9 and TRBJ1-1, reads DTGVSQNPRHKITKRGQNVTFRCDPISEHNRLYWYRQTLGQGPEFLTYFQNEAQLEKSRLLSDRFSAERPKGSFSTLEIQRTEQGDSAMYLCASSSSTGLNTEAFFGQGTRLTVV.

The chain links TRBV6-4 to TRBJ1-2; 10 nucleotides line up with TRBD1. The CDR3 has 15 amino acids. Unmatched junction bases numbered 6, after V lost 4 bases and J lost 4 bases. Germline V lookup: CDR1 MRHNA, CDR2 SNTAGT. CDR3 nucleotide sequence: TGTGCCAGCAGTGCTCCTGACAGGGGGCTCTATGGCTACACCTTC. Protein sequence: CASSAPDRGLYGYTF.

The DNA of the CDR3 is TGTGCCAGCAGTGCCGGGACAGATAACTATGGCTACACCTTC. Translation: CASSAGTDNYGYTF. The rearrangement links TRBV2 to TRBJ1-2; TRBD1 matches at 7 bases. With V trimmed by 4 bases and J by 1 base, 3 bases remained unmatched. The germline gives CDR1 SNHLY, CDR2 FYNNEI. The CDR3 sequence is 14 residues long.

The chain has TRBV5-1 and TRBJ2-1; possible D gene TRBD1, 5 bases. The CDR3 runs 15 residues. Germline V CDR1 and CDR2: SGHRS, YFSETQ. V was pared by 4 bases and J by 4 bases, with 15 bases between. The CDR3 nucleotides are TGCGCCAGCAGCGCGACAGAAGACCTATACAATGAGCAGTTCTTC. Translating gives CASSATEDLYNEQFF.

The genes are TRBV28 and TRBJ2-7; D is possibly TRBD2 (5 bases). This CDR3 region has 12 residues. V lost 3 bases, J lost 6 bases, and 9 bases lay in between. Germline V gene lookup returns CDR1 MDHEN and CDR2 SYDVKM. CDR3 coding DNA: TGTGCCAGCAGTTTGTTCGAGGGCGAGCAGTACTTC. It encodes CASSLFEGEQYF.

V is TRBV30 and J is TRBJ2-1; D call uncertain. There are 15 residues in the CDR3. The germline V gene encodes CDR1 GTSNPN and CDR2 SVGIG (reference sequence). V gave up 0 bases and J gave up 6 bases, with 15 bases separating them. CDR3 DNA: TGTGCCTGGAGTGTACTGGGCGGTTACGGCAATGAGCAGTTCTTC. It yields the protein CAWSVLGGYGNEQFF.

The rearrangement uses TRBV28 and TRBJ2-7, with TRBD2 matching over 8 bases. Trimming at V came to 2 bases and at J to 0 bases, leaving 6 bases not matched to a gene. Germline V gene sequence: CDR1 MDHEN, CDR2 SYDVKM. This CDR3 region has 16 residues. CDR3 sequence: CASSLILAGTSYEQYF. In DNA, the CDR3 is TGTGCCAGCAGTTTAATCCTAGCGGGCACCTCCTACGAGCAGTACTTC.

The rearrangement links TRBV5-6 to TRBJ2-7; 7 bases agree with TRBD2. Germline CDR1 is SGHDT and CDR2 is YYEEEE. The CDR3 covers 15 residues. With 2 bases clipped from V and 0 bases from J, the junction kept 5 bases outside the gene matches. CDR3 nucleotides: TGTGCCAGCAGCTTCGGGGGGTTCCTCTCCTACGAGCAGTACTTC. Protein: CASSFGGFLSYEQYF.

The V and J genes are TRBV28 and TRBJ2-7, with D perhaps given as TRBD1 or TRBD2 (6 bases each). CDR3 length: 14 residues. Germline CDR1 and CDR2: MDHEN and SYDVKM. V was clipped by 5 bases and J by 4 bases, with 15 bases between them. The CDR3 DNA sequence: TGTGCCAGCAGTCCTATTACAGGGACTTACGAGCAGTACTTC. The encoded protein is CASSPITGTYEQYF. The full variable domain, completed using reference TRBV28 and TRBJ2-7, is DVKVTQSSRYLVKRTGEKVFLECVQDMDHENMFWYRQDPGLGLRLIYFSYDVKMKEKGDIPEGYSVSREKKERFSLILESASTNQTSMYLCASSPITGTYEQYFGPGTRLTVT.

The V gene is TRBV28, the J gene TRBJ2-7; D call uncertain. V lost 5 bases, J lost 0 bases, and 8 bases lay in between. The CDR3 consists of 13 residues. Per germline, CDR1 MDHEN and CDR2 SYDVKM. CDR3 sequence reads: CASSPASSYEQYF. In DNA form, the CDR3 reads TGTGCCAGCAGTCCAGCTTCCTCCTACGAGCAGTACTTC.

The chain combines TRBV11-2 with TRBJ2-7; D is unclear. V shed 1 base and J shed 4 bases, with 8 bases lying between them. This CDR3 has 13 residues. CDR1 and CDR2 from the germline V gene are SGHAT and FQNNGV. CDR3 sequence reads: CASSLVANYEQYF. DNA for the CDR3: TGTGCCAGCAGCTTAGTGGCTAATTACGAGCAGTACTTC.

The J gene is TRBJ1-5, the V gene TRBV7-8, with a weak D call TRBD1 (5 bases). The CDR3 runs to 12 residues. V was trimmed by 5 bases and J by 6 bases, leaving 8 bases between them. Germline V gene sequence: CDR1 SGHVS, CDR2 FQNEAQ. The CDR3 region is CASSGGSQPQHF. The CDR3 DNA follows: TGTGCCAGCAGCGGGGGTTCTCAGCCCCAGCATTTT.

In DNA form, the CDR3 reads TGTGCCAGCTCACCCTCGGACAGGGCGAACACCGGGGAGCTGTTTTTT. As protein: CASSPSDRANTGELFF. The rearrangement links TRBV18 to TRBJ2-2; 8 bases line up with TRBD1. This CDR3 is 16 amino acids long. CDR1 and CDR2 from the germline V gene are KGHSH and LQKENI. The V gene end was trimmed by 3 bases and the J gene end by 0 bases; junction bases not matched to a gene: 3.

The chain joins TRBV4-1 to TRBJ2-3; 10 nucleotides match TRBD2. J was trimmed by 2 bases and V by 2 bases; bases with no gene match: 7. This CDR3 region has 17 residues. Germline V gene lookup returns CDR1 MGHRA and CDR2 YSYEKL. Written as DNA, the CDR3 is TGCGCCAGCAGCCAACCCCACAGCGGGGGGGCCACAGATACGCAGTATTTT. Protein: CASSQPHSGGATDTQYF.

The CDR3 reads CASSLVARNDEQYF. In DNA form, the CDR3 reads TGCGCCAGCAGCTTGGTGGCTAGGAACGACGAGCAGTACTTC. This chain joins TRBV5-1 and TRBJ2-7; no clear D gene. The germline CDR1 and CDR2 sequences are SGHRS and YFSETQ. This CDR3 comprises 14 residues. With 0 bases removed from V and 5 bases from J, the gap between germline ends came to 12 bases.

The gene calls are TRBV9 and TRBJ2-5; the D is unclear. The CDR3 covers 14 residues. Germline V gives CDR1 SGDLS, CDR2 YYNGEE. Trimming stripped 0 bases from V and 0 bases from J, with 6 bases between. CDR3 in DNA: TGTGCCAGCAGCGTAGAGGCTTACCAAGAGACCCAGTACTTC. It translates to CASSVEAYQETQYF.

This chain uses TRBV5-1 with TRBJ2-3; TRBD1 aligns across 11 bases. The CDR3 is made up of 16 amino acids. Germline V gene sequence: CDR1 SGHRS, CDR2 YFSETQ. Unmatched junction bases numbered 6, after V lost 3 bases and J lost 3 bases. The CDR3 loop reads CASSSWTGGSTDTQYF. CDR3 in DNA: TGCGCCAGCAGCTCCTGGACAGGGGGCTCAACAGATACGCAGTATTTT.

The chain recombines TRBV11-2 with TRBJ2-7; D gene ambiguous. Trimming took off 0 bases at V and 5 bases at J, with 14 bases between the two ends. The CDR3 loop spans 15 amino acids. Germline assignment: CDR1 SGHAT and CDR2 FQNNGV. CDR3 sequence (DNA): TGTGCCAGCAGCTTAGATGGGATAACCCCCCACGAGCAGTACTTC. Its translation: CASSLDGITPHEQYF.

About this clone: The sample carries other DNA sequences with the same CDR3. J is TRBJ1-5 and V is TRBV7-9; tentative D call: TRBD1 (5 bases). The CDR3 runs to 14 residues. CDR1 is SEHNR, CDR2 FQNEAQ, per germline (reference sequence). Between the trimmed V and J ends, which lost 4 bases and 6 bases, there was a span of 13 bases. The CDR3 DNA follows: TGTGCCAGCAGCTCTCCGGGGGGAGGTCAGCCCCAGCATTTT. This sequence encodes CASSSPGGGQPQHF.

V usage is TRBV7-9 and J usage is TRBJ2-7; 9 bases agree with TRBD1. Germline V gene data show CDR1 as SEHNR and CDR2 as FQNEAQ (reference sequence). The ends lost 5 bases at V and 2 bases at J; junction bases unmatched: 13. CDR3 size: 17 residues. CDR3 DNA sequence: TGTGCCAGCAGCCCCAGAGACCGGGACAGGGCAACCTACGAGCAGTACTTC. It translates to CASSPRDRDRATYEQYF.

The CDR3 reads CASSHGRYETQYF. The CDR3 coding sequence is TGTGCCAGCAGTCATGGACGTTATGAGACCCAGTACTTC. The chain carries TRBV27 and TRBJ2-5; D is undetermined. The CDR3 loop spans 13 amino acids. Germline CDR1 and CDR2: MNHEY and SMNVEV (reference sequence). Trimming removed 5 bases from V and 5 bases from J, with 12 bases in between.

The CDR3 reads CASSVDPGGTGNYGYTF. The CDR3 DNA sequence: TGTGCCAGCAGCGTAGATCCCGGCGGAACGGGTAACTATGGCTACACCTTC. This chain uses TRBV9 with TRBJ1-2; D call uncertain. Trimming took off 0 bases at V and 1 base at J, with 16 bases between the two ends. The CDR3 length is 17 residues. Germline CDR1 SGDLS, CDR2 YYNGEE.